The clone carrying this T cell receptor beta chain occurred a few times. Clones were read by immunoSEQ multiplex PCR, and TCRdb kept only the in-frame ones, dropping some. The profile shows about 59,000 clones, roughly 93% of them singletons. The sample comes from a study of T cell changes during pregnancy in multiple sclerosis. CDR3 length: 16 amino acids. V lost 0 bases and J lost 5; bases outside the gene matches: 10. CDR1 is SGHTA and CDR2 is FQGTGA in the germline V gene. V usage is TRBV7-3 and J usage is TRBJ2-7, with 7 bases fitting TRBD2. This sequence originates from a female donor with multiple sclerosis, enrolled in a pregnancy study. Sequencing used peripheral blood, obtained in the second trimester of pregnancy. CDR3: CASSLTGGSGFHEQYF. CDR3 in DNA: TGTGCCAGCAGCTTAACCGGGGGGAGCGGCTTCCACGAGCAGTACTTC.